These 17 T cell receptor beta chains share one sample of origin, sequenced in a study of naive and memory T cell subsets. An equimolar mix of two oligonucleotides served as the beta constant-region primer for TRBC1 and TRBC2. Ligated cDNA was amplified by four rounds of PCR with nested alpha and beta constant-region primers and SP2. One entry per CDR3 protein results from TCRdb running MiXCR on the UMI-ligation and nested PCR reads. The table has approximately 29,000 distinct CDR3 sequences, less than 20% seen once; the top ten hold about 3.4%. The sequenced sample consisted of effector memory CD4+ T cells from blood. This sample's subset: effector memory, CD45RA- CD27-. These receptors all come from a human donor in good health.

This clonotype was observed a few times. The chain couples TRBV3-1 to TRBJ2-5, with 7 bases matching TRBD2. CDR1 and CDR2 from the germline V gene are LGHDT and YNNKEL (reference sequence). This CDR3 is 14 amino acids long. V trimming: 4 bases; J trimming: 3 bases; junction bases outside the gene matches: 5. Here the CDR3 DNA reads TGTGCCAGCAGCCTACAAGCGGGAAAAGAGACCCAGTACTTC. It codes for CASSLQAGKETQYF.

By share, this clonotype counts as medium-sized. The V gene is TRBV6-1, the J gene TRBJ2-1; D is unresolved. This CDR3 is 14 amino acids long. Per germline, CDR1 MNHNS and CDR2 SASEGT. V lost 6 bases, J lost 6 bases, and 15 bases lay in between. CDR3 in amino acids: CASRTTPPGNEQFF. The CDR3 DNA reads TGTGCCAGCAGAACTACGCCCCCGGGCAATGAGCAGTTCTTC.

This clonotype was detected many times. V gene TRBV28 combines with J gene TRBJ1-2; no clear D gene. The CDR3 covers 13 residues. The germline CDR1 and CDR2 sequences are MDHEN and SYDVKM. V was pared by 4 bases and J by 4 bases, with 10 bases between. In DNA, the CDR3 is TGTGCCAGCAGTTCGGTCGGAACCTATGGCTACACCTTC. It encodes CASSSVGTYGYTF.

The sample holds a few counts of this clonotype. V gene TRBV3-1 combines with J gene TRBJ2-3, with TRBD1 as a possible D gene (6 bases). Germline V gene data show CDR1 as LGHDT and CDR2 as YNNKEL (reference sequence). The CDR3 runs to 17 residues. Between the trimmed V and J ends, which lost 4 bases and 1 base, there was a span of 18 bases. The CDR3 reads CASSLWEGGWGTDTQYF. The CDR3 region has the DNA TGTGCCAGCAGCCTATGGGAAGGGGGTTGGGGCACAGATACGCAGTATTTT.

By frequency in the sample, this clonotype is medium-sized. The J gene is TRBJ1-5, the V gene TRBV6-2 or TRBV6-3; possible D gene TRBD1, 6 bases. CDR3 length: 16 amino acids. V shed 0 bases and J shed 2 bases, with 11 bases lying between them. Germline V CDR1 and CDR2: MNHEY, SVGEGT. This CDR3 reads CASSYSTRGGNQPQHF. In DNA, the CDR3 is TGTGCCAGCAGTTACTCGACCAGGGGCGGCAATCAGCCCCAGCATTTT.

This clonotype has only a few counts. J is TRBJ2-1 and V is TRBV5-4, with 10 bases fitting TRBD2. V trimming: 3 bases; J trimming: 1 base; junction bases outside the gene matches: 4. Germline loops: CDR1 SGHNT, CDR2 YYREEE (reference sequence). The length of the CDR3 is 16 residues. Here the CDR3 reads CASSSSGRVSYNEQFF. Here the CDR3 DNA reads TGTGCCAGCAGCTCGAGCGGGAGGGTGTCCTACAATGAGCAGTTCTTC.

There are a few counts of this clonotype. The rearrangement uses TRBV6-1 and TRBJ2-3, with D possibly being TRBD2 (5 bases). Trimming removed 1 base at V and 0 bases at J, with 5 bases between. The CDR3 covers 14 residues. CDR1 MNHNS and CDR2 SASEGT come from the germline V gene. The CDR3 reads CASSEGGSTDTQYF. As DNA, the CDR3 is TGTGCCAGCAGTGAAGGCGGGAGCACAGATACGCAGTATTTT.

The CDR3 region is CASSYRGLAGSTDTQYF. CDR3 coding DNA: TGTGCCAGCAGTTACAGAGGCCTAGCGGGGAGCACAGATACGCAGTATTTT. This rearrangement joins TRBV6-5 to TRBJ2-3; TRBD2 agrees at 9 bases. With 2 bases clipped from V and 0 bases from J, the junction kept 6 bases outside the gene matches. The germline CDR1 and CDR2 sequences are MNHEY and SVGAGI. The CDR3 runs 17 residues.

This clonotype was seen a few times. The chain carries TRBV20-1 and TRBJ1-6; D gene uncertain. Per germline, CDR1 DFQATT and CDR2 SNEGSKA (reference sequence). The CDR3 spans 15 residues. V was shortened by 0 bases and J by 7 bases, with 13 bases between the two germline ends. The CDR3 loop reads CSARDRKRWNSPLHF. The CDR3 bases are TGCAGTGCTAGAGATAGGAAAAGATGGAATTCACCCCTCCACTTT.

By sample fraction, this clonotype is medium-sized. This chain connects TRBV29-1 to TRBJ1-1; no clear D gene. The germline gives CDR1 SQVTM, CDR2 ANQGSEA. There are 10 residues in the CDR3. The V and J ends lost 7 bases and 1 base respectively, with 4 bases between them. The CDR3 is CSGRNTEAFF. The CDR3, as DNA: TGCAGCGGTAGGAACACTGAAGCTTTCTTT.

Comment on this clonotype: This may come from a read error, since a much larger clone is one base off. This chain joins TRBV18 and TRBJ1-1; D unresolved. This CDR3 spans 14 amino acids. CDR1 KGHSH and CDR2 LQKENI come from the germline V gene. For the CDR3, the DNA is TGTGCCAGCTCACCGGGAAGTTTGAACACTGAAGATTTCTTT. Translating gives CASSPGSLNTEDFF.

This clonotype appeared a few times. The chain links TRBV12-3 or TRBV12-4 to TRBJ2-1, with 9 bases matching TRBD2. The CDR3 is 16 residues long. Germline trimming cut 4 bases from V and 6 bases from J; bases unmatched to any gene: 10. CDR3 coding DNA: TGTGCCAGCAGTTCCCAAAATAGCGGGAGTTTCAATGAGCAGTTCTTC. Its translation is CASSSQNSGSFNEQFF.

Only a few counts were recorded for this clonotype. The chain uses TRBV6-2 or TRBV6-3 and TRBJ2-5; the D gene is possibly TRBD1 (6 bases). Germline assignment: CDR1 MNHEY and CDR2 SVGEGT. Trimming left V 5 bases short and J 0 bases short, with 10 bases between. There are 14 residues in the CDR3. CDR3 sequence: CASSLGQNQETQYF. CDR3 nucleotides: TGTGCCAGCAGTCTAGGACAGAACCAAGAGACCCAGTACTTC.

The rearrangement links TRBV30 to TRBJ1-5; D unclear. The CDR3 length is 13 residues. Germline V gives CDR1 GTSNPN, CDR2 SVGIG (reference sequence). V was shortened by 1 base and J by 3 bases, with 7 bases between the two germline ends. The CDR3 protein is CAWSGRINQPQHF. CDR3 sequence (DNA): TGTGCCTGGAGTGGACGTATCAATCAGCCCCAGCATTTT.

This clonotype came up a few times. This sequence joins TRBV6-2 or TRBV6-3 and TRBJ1-2; weak D call: TRBD1 (5 bases). This CDR3 is built from 14 residues. The germline V gene encodes CDR1 MNHEY and CDR2 SVGEGT. The V end was cut by 0 bases, the J end by 8 bases, with 13 bases between. The CDR3 loop reads CASSYSGGRKGYTF. CDR3 DNA: TGTGCCAGCAGTTACTCTGGGGGAAGGAAAGGCTACACCTTC.

This clonotype was observed a few times. V is TRBV11-2 and J is TRBJ1-5; D is ambiguous. The CDR3 contains 13 residues. V lost 5 bases, J lost 7 bases, and 12 bases lay in between. Germline V gene data show CDR1 as SGHAT and CDR2 as FQNNGV. The CDR3, as DNA: TGTGCCAGCAGCCCCGACGGGGTCCAGCCCCAGCATTTT. Encoded protein: CASSPDGVQPQHF.

This clonotype has ten or more counts. The V call is TRBV7-9, the J call TRBJ1-2, with D possibly matching TRBD1 (6 bases). The CDR3 is made up of 12 amino acids. Looked up from germline, CDR1 is SEHNR and CDR2 is FQNEAQ (reference sequence). The germline V and J ends were trimmed by 3 bases and 8 bases, with 10 bases remaining between them. CDR3 nucleotides: TGTGCCAGCAGCTTCAACAGGGAGGGCTACACCTTC. As protein: CASSFNREGYTF.